The rows below give T cell receptor beta chains drawn from one sample of a study of cytomegalovirus exposure and HLA in healthy donors. TCRdb keeps only in-frame clones here, not all; method: immunoSEQ multiplex PCR. The sample includes 120,000 to 150,000 clones, 73% seen only once; the top ten take around an eighth. The source material was PBMCs. These receptors were collected from a human donor in good health. Both conserved end residues are part of each CDR3. A D gene is named only where the DNA matches it firmly. Only part of the rows carry a size: once, few, many, or a class if the clone is expanded.

abundance,v_gene,j_gene,d_gene,CDR3aa,CDR3nt
-,TRBV6-1,TRBJ2-2,-,CAALFHQGFTGELFF,TGTGCCGCCTTATTTCATCAGGGATTTACCGGGGAGCTGTTTTTT
-,TRBV4-1,TRBJ1-1,TRBD1,CASSQDPGGNTEAFF,TGCGCCAGCAGCCAAGATCCAGGGGGGAACACTGAAGCTTTCTTT
-,TRBV5-6,TRBJ2-5,-,CASSPPTGAETQYF,TGTGCCAGCAGCCCACCCACTGGAGCCGAGACCCAGTACTTC
-,TRBV5-4,TRBJ1-2,TRBD1,CASSANRDRGPYYGYTF,TGTGCCAGCAGCGCCAACCGGGACAGGGGGCCCTACTATGGCTACACCTTC
-,TRBV27,TRBJ2-1,TRBD2,CASSLSERGGLYNEQFF,TGTGCCAGCAGTTTATCGGAACGGGGGGGGCTCTACAATGAGCAGTTCTTC
-,TRBV5-6,TRBJ2-5,-,CASSLRETQYF,TGTGCCAGCAGCTTGCGAGAGACCCAGTACTTC
-,TRBV7-2,TRBJ1-2,-,CASSASTVVYGYTF,TGTGCCAGCAGCGCCTCCACTGTTGTCTATGGCTACACCTTC
-,TRBV5-4,TRBJ1-6,TRBD1,CASSPGTAYNSPLHF,TGTGCCAGCAGCCCCGGGACAGCCTATAATTCACCCCTCCACTTT
-,TRBV5-6,TRBJ1-5,-,CASSLLGHSNQPQHF,TGTGCCAGCAGCTTGTTGGGGCATAGCAATCAGCCCCAGCATTTT
-,TRBV28,TRBJ2-7,TRBD1,CASSLGGQFRSSYEQYF,TGTGCCAGCAGTTTAGGGGGACAGTTTCGATCCTCCTACGAGCAGTACTTC
few,TRBV19,TRBJ2-5,-,CASSRYSGETQYF,TGTGCCAGTAGTAGGTACAGCGGGGAGACCCAGTACTTC
few,TRBV4-1,TRBJ1-5,-,CASSQVTGFGNQPQHF,TGCGCCAGCAGCCAAGTTACAGGGTTTGGCAATCAGCCCCAGCATTTT
-,TRBV6-6,TRBJ2-7,TRBD1,CAGGTGGYEQYF,TGTGCCGGAGGGACAGGGGGTTACGAGCAGTACTTC
few,TRBV15,TRBJ2-7,TRBD1,CATSRGQGNYEQYF,TGTGCCACCAGCAGAGGACAGGGGAACTACGAGCAGTACTTC
-,TRBV4-1,TRBJ2-2,-,CASSQGGGHTGELFF,TGCGCCAGCAGCCAAGGAGGTGGCCACACCGGGGAGCTGTTTTTT
-,TRBV28,TRBJ2-5,-,CASSWRETQYF,TGTGCCAGCAGTTGGCGGGAGACCCAGTACTTC
few,TRBV7-8,TRBJ2-2,TRBD2,CASRLAANTGELFF,TGTGCCAGCCGACTAGCGGCGAACACCGGGGAGCTGTTTTTT
-,TRBV25-1,TRBJ2-7,-,CASNTYRVPYEQYF,TGTGCCAGCAATACATACAGGGTCCCCTACGAGCAGTACTTC
-,TRBV5-6,TRBJ2-5,TRBD2,CASSMTLAGGHSRKTQYF,TGTGCCAGCAGCATGACCTTAGCGGGGGGGCATAGTAGGAAGACCCAGTACTTC
-,TRBV7-2,TRBJ2-1,TRBD2,CASSPVGARGSGGAHEQFF,TGTGCCAGCAGCCCCGTAGGAGCCCGGGGTAGCGGGGGGGCCCATGAGCAGTTCTTC
-,TRBV4-1,TRBJ2-1,TRBD2,CASSQGLAATNEQFF,TGCGCCAGCAGCCAAGGGCTAGCGGCTACCAATGAGCAGTTCTTC
-,TRBV4-1,TRBJ1-1,-,CASSQDGAKGAFF,TGCGCCAGCAGCCAAGATGGGGCGAAAGGGGCTTTCTTT
-,TRBV19,TRBJ1-1,TRBD1,CASSIGRQGRTEAFF,TGTGCCAGTAGTATAGGGAGACAGGGGAGAACTGAAGCTTTCTTT
-,TRBV7-2,TRBJ2-7,-,CASSLVSSGYEQYF,TGTGCCAGCAGCTTAGTGTCCTCGGGCTACGAGCAGTACTTC
few,TRBV5-4,TRBJ1-6,-,CASSLTYDSPLHF,TGTGCCAGCAGCTTGACATATGATTCACCCCTCCACTTT
few,TRBV4-1,TRBJ1-5,TRBD1,CASSQVGSQGEPQHF,TGCGCCAGCAGCCAAGTGGGGAGTCAGGGGGAGCCCCAGCATTTT
-,TRBV6-1,TRBJ1-5,-,CASSDRGSNQPQHF,TGTGCCAGCAGTGACAGGGGTAGCAATCAGCCCCAGCATTTT
once,TRBV28,TRBJ1-2,TRBD1,CASSSPDRGREDYGYTF,TGTGCCAGCAGCTCCCCGGACAGGGGGCGGGAGGACTATGGCTACACCTTC
-,TRBV4-1,TRBJ2-1,-,CASSASGSPYNEQFF,TGCGCCAGCAGCGCCTCCGGGAGTCCCTACAATGAGCAGTTCTTC
few,TRBV6-1,TRBJ2-7,-,CASSETSSYEQYF,TGTGCCAGCAGTGAAACTAGCTCCTACGAGCAGTACTTC
-,TRBV11-1,TRBJ1-2,TRBD1,CASSQDRGFDGYTF,TGTGCCAGCAGCCAAGACAGGGGCTTCGATGGCTACACCTTC
-,TRBV19,TRBJ2-5,-,CASSIEGTRETQYF,TGTGCCAGTAGTATCGAGGGGACTCGGGAGACCCAGTACTTC